A single sample is the source of the 29 T cell receptor beta chains below, sequenced in a study of memory CD4+ T cells and cytomegalovirus serostatus. The sort gate was single viable CD3+CD4+CD8-CD45RO+ cells for memory CD4+ T cells. Method: immunoSEQ multiplex PCR; TCRdb's copy keeps in-frame clones and lacks some. The sample includes about 47,000 clones, approximately 74% of them seen just once. Sequenced input: memory CD4+ T cells from blood. The receptors come from an adult in good health and CMV-seropositive.

The chain uses TRBV11-2 and TRBJ2-4; D not certain. Germline CDR1 is SGHAT and CDR2 is FQNNGV. The ends were cut back, 8 bases at V and 1 base at J, with 15 bases in the middle. CDR3 length: 15 amino acids. Written as DNA, the CDR3 is TGTGCCAGCCGAAAACCGAACTTGGCCAAAAACATTCAGTACTTC. It translates to CASRKPNLAKNIQYF. Using reference TRBV11-2 and TRBJ2-4 for the parts outside the CDR3, the full variable domain is EAGVAQSPRYKIIEKRQSVAFWCNPISGHATLYWYQQILGQGPKLLIQFQNNGVVDDSQLPKDRFSAERLKGVDSTLKIQPAKLEDSAVYLCASRKPNLAKNIQYFGAGTRLSVL.

CDR3 coding DNA: TGTGCCAGCAGCTCTAGCGGGGGCTTGTACGAGCAGTACTTC. Residues: CASSSSGGLYEQYF. The chain is built from TRBV7-2 and TRBJ2-7; 10 nucleotides align to TRBD2. Looked up from germline, CDR1 is SGHTA and CDR2 is FQGNSA. This CDR3 spans 14 amino acids. V lost 4 bases, J lost 4 bases, and 4 bases stayed unmatched.

The chain has TRBV18 and TRBJ1-2; perhaps TRBD1 as D (6 bases). This CDR3 comprises 14 residues. In germline, CDR1 is KGHSH, CDR2 LQKENI. V shed 4 bases and J shed 4 bases, with 13 bases lying between them. In DNA, the CDR3 is TGTGCCAGCTCACTACAGGGCCGGGGCTATGGCTACACCTTC. This encodes CASSLQGRGYGYTF.

By share, this clone counts as medium-sized. The chain employs TRBV11-2 and TRBJ2-1; no clear D. The V end was cut by 1 base, the J end by 6 bases, with 7 bases between. This CDR3 contains 13 residues. The germline CDR1 and CDR2 sequences are SGHAT and FQNNGV. Written as DNA, the CDR3 is TGTGCCAGCAGCTTAGGGTGGGGCAATGAGCAGTTCTTC. Its protein product is CASSLGWGNEQFF.

The V gene is TRBV5-6, the J gene TRBJ2-3, with a tentative D call TRBD2 (6 bases). Germline V gene data show CDR1 as SGHDT and CDR2 as YYEEEE. This CDR3 is 14 amino acids long. Trimming removed 10 bases at V and 6 bases at J, with 21 bases between. The CDR3 spells CAGNGGRDGDTQYF. DNA of the CDR3: TGTGCCGGCAATGGAGGGCGGGACGGCGATACGCAGTATTTT.

This rearrangement joins TRBV7-9 to TRBJ2-5; 11 bases match TRBD2. Germline V gene sequence: CDR1 SEHNR, CDR2 FQNEAQ (reference sequence). The CDR3 extends over 15 amino acids. V lost 5 bases to trimming and J lost 7 bases; unmatched junction nucleotides: 9. CDR3 bases: TGTGCCAGCAGCCTCTCTAGCGGGGGGTCAGGGACCCAGTACTTC. This gives the protein CASSLSSGGSGTQYF.

The rearrangement links TRBV5-1 to TRBJ2-6; tentatively, D is TRBD1 (6 bases). CDR3 length equals 17 residues. Trimming pared 4 bases from V and 0 bases from J, leaving 14 bases between. Germline values: CDR1 SGHRS, CDR2 YFSETQ. The CDR3 loop is CASSPTGGLSGANVLTF. CDR3 nucleotide sequence: TGCGCCAGCAGCCCGACAGGAGGACTCTCTGGGGCCAACGTCCTGACTTTC.

The chain uses TRBV7-6 and TRBJ2-1, with TRBD2 matching over 10 bases. CDR3 length equals 16 residues. The V segment lost 5 bases and the J segment 4 bases; nucleotides outside the gene matches: 8. Germline V gene data show CDR1 as SGHVS and CDR2 as FNYEAQ. Written as DNA, the CDR3 is TGTGCCAGCAGCCCCCAGACTAGCGGGCTATACAATGAGCAGTTCTTC. Translation: CASSPQTSGLYNEQFF.

The V call is TRBV4-3, the J call TRBJ2-3, with D perhaps given as TRBD1 or TRBD2 (5 bases each). Germline-derived CDR1 and CDR2 are LGHNA and YSLEER. Deletions cut 0 bases from V and 4 bases from J, with 8 bases between. CDR3 length equals 14 residues. CDR3 region: CASSQEGPSDTQYF. The CDR3 nucleotides read TGCGCCAGCAGCCAAGAGGGACCGTCAGATACGCAGTATTTT.

The chain combines TRBV6-6 with TRBJ1-1; D uncertain. Germline V lookup: CDR1 MNHNY, CDR2 SVGAGI (reference sequence). Trimming left V 4 bases short and J 1 base short, with 10 bases between. The CDR3 is made up of 14 amino acids. The CDR3 spells CASSSLDRNTEAFF. The CDR3 coding sequence is TGTGCCAGCAGTTCCCTGGACCGGAACACTGAAGCTTTCTTT.

The chain employs TRBV25-1 and TRBJ1-5, with 9 positions matching TRBD1. In germline, CDR1 is MGHDK, CDR2 SYGVNS. This CDR3 region has 17 residues. V trimming: 7 bases; J trimming: 4 bases; junction bases outside the gene matches: 14. The CDR3 protein is CASINVPTGQGNQPQHF. CDR3 nucleotides: TGTGCCAGCATCAATGTGCCGACGGGACAGGGTAATCAGCCCCAGCATTTT.

The rearrangement links TRBV20-1 to TRBJ2-3; D remains ambiguous. The CDR3 consists of 11 residues. CDR1 is DFQATT and CDR2 is SNEGSKA in the germline V gene (reference sequence). The V end lost 6 bases, the J end lost 6 bases, and 10 bases lay between the germline ends. The DNA for the CDR3 is TGCAGTGCGGTCGTCCTGGATACGCAGTATTTT. This sequence encodes CSAVVLDTQYF.

This rearrangement joins TRBV5-1 to TRBJ2-5, with a weak D call TRBD1 (5 bases). The CDR3 is made up of 14 amino acids. Looked up from germline, CDR1 is SGHRS and CDR2 is YFSETQ. V was trimmed by 4 bases and J by 5 bases, leaving 15 bases between them. CDR3 nucleotides: TGCGCCAGCAGCCGAACCGGACAAAGGGAGACCCAGTACTTC. It encodes CASSRTGQRETQYF. The full variable domain, its missing parts supplied by reference TRBV5-1 and TRBJ2-5, is KAGVTQTPRYLIKTRGQQVTLSCSPISGHRSVSWYQQTPGQGLQFLFEYFSETQRNKGNFPGRFSGRQFSNSRSEMNVSTLELGDSALYLCASSRTGQRETQYFGPGTRLLVL.

V and J are TRBV6-5 and TRBJ1-2; 7 bases are a match to TRBD1. Germline V gives CDR1 MNHEY, CDR2 SVGAGI. The CDR3 extends over 15 amino acids. With V trimmed by 4 bases and J by 4 bases, 9 bases remained unmatched. Here the CDR3 reads CASSSHQGGSYGYTF. CDR3 in DNA: TGTGCCAGCAGTTCCCATCAGGGGGGGAGCTATGGCTACACCTTC.

This clone occurred a few times. The V gene is TRBV5-1, the J gene TRBJ2-3; the D is unclear. The CDR3 runs 14 residues. Trimming took off 0 bases at V and 5 bases at J, with 10 bases between the two ends. Per germline, CDR1 SGHRS and CDR2 YFSETQ. The CDR3 DNA sequence: TGCGCCAGCAGCTTGGGGGGTTCCGAAGATACGCAGTATTTT. It is translated as CASSLGGSEDTQYF.

V usage is TRBV2 and J usage is TRBJ2-6; possibly TRBD1 for D (5 bases). The CDR3 consists of 16 residues. Germline CDR1 reads SNHLY; CDR2 reads FYNNEI. V was cut by 2 bases and J by 1 base, with 9 bases left in between. The DNA for the CDR3 is TGTGCCAGCAGTGAAACCAAGGGGTCTGGGGCCAACGTCCTGACTTTC. Protein product: CASSETKGSGANVLTF. Based on the CDR3 plus reference TRBV2 and TRBJ2-6, the full variable domain is EPEVTQTPSHQVTQMGQEVILRCVPISNHLYFYWYRQILGQKVEFLVSFYNNEISEKSEIFDDQFSVERPDGSNFTLKIRSTKLEDSAMYFCASSETKGSGANVLTFGAGSRLTVL.

This rearrangement joins TRBV28 to TRBJ2-7; D remains ambiguous. The CDR3 consists of 11 residues. Trimming took off 6 bases at V and 3 bases at J, with 6 bases between the two ends. CDR1 is MDHEN, CDR2 SYDVKM, per germline. CDR3 DNA: TGTGCCAGCAGCTCGCACTACGAGCAGTACTTC. This encodes CASSSHYEQYF.

This sequence joins TRBV11-3 and TRBJ2-3, with D possibly TRBD2 on 6 matching bases. V lost 4 bases to trimming and J lost 11 bases, with 19 bases between them. Germline V CDR1 and CDR2: SGHNT, YENEEA. CDR3 length: 14 residues. The CDR3 DNA follows: TGTGCCAGCAGCTACTCCCTTGGGACCGGGAGGCAGTATTTT. It translates to CASSYSLGTGRQYF.

This rearrangement joins TRBV30 to TRBJ1-2; the D gene is possibly TRBD1 (6 bases). Germline V CDR1 and CDR2: GTSNPN, SVGIG (reference sequence). V was cut by 4 bases and J by 8 bases, with 17 bases left in between. The CDR3 loop spans 13 amino acids. CDR3 in DNA: TGTGCCTGGACCACCGGGGGGCTAAAGGGCTACACCTTC. It is translated as CAWTTGGLKGYTF. The entire variable domain, with the rest obtained from reference TRBV30 and TRBJ1-2, is as follows: SQTIHQWPATLVQPVGSPLSLECTVEGTSNPNLYWYRQAAGRGLQLLFYSVGIGQISSEVPQNLSASRPQDRQFILSSKKLLLSDSGFYLCAWTTGGLKGYTFGSGTRLTVV.

The chain combines TRBV7-2 with TRBJ2-5; 10 bases are shared with TRBD2. CDR3 length: 15 residues. Trimming at V came to 5 bases and at J to 1 base, leaving 4 bases not matched to a gene. Per the germline V gene, CDR1 is SGHTA and CDR2 is FQGNSA. In DNA, the CDR3 is TGTGCCAGCAGCGGTAGCGGGGGGATCCAAGAGACCCAGTACTTC. This translates into CASSGSGGIQETQYF. Filled out from reference TRBV7-2 and TRBJ2-5, the complete variable domain reads GAGVSQSPSNKVTEKGKDVELRCDPISGHTALYWYRQSLGQGLEFLIYFQGNSAPDKSGLPSDRFSAERTGGSVSTLTIQRTQQEDSAVYLCASSGSGGIQETQYFGPGTRLLVL.

The chain employs TRBV4-2 and TRBJ2-1, with a weak D call TRBD2 (6 bases). The germline V gene encodes CDR1 LGHNA and CDR2 YNFKEQ. V lost 0 bases to trimming and J lost 5 bases, with 14 bases between them. The CDR3 has 16 amino acids. Here the CDR3 DNA reads TGTGCCAGCAGCCAAGACCAGAACCGGGGGAACAATGAGCAGTTCTTC. Protein sequence: CASSQDQNRGNNEQFF.

The rearrangement joins TRBV5-1 to TRBJ1-2, with D unclear. CDR1 is SGHRS and CDR2 is YFSETQ in the germline V gene. Trimming left V 6 bases short and J 2 bases short, with 11 bases between. This CDR3 contains 13 residues. The CDR3 region is CASKYFQNYGYTF. The CDR3 region has the DNA TGCGCCAGCAAGTACTTCCAGAACTATGGCTACACCTTC.

This chain connects TRBV2 to TRBJ2-5, with D possibly TRBD1 on 6 matching bases. This CDR3 contains 13 residues. Trimming pared 8 bases from V and 5 bases from J, leaving 15 bases between. CDR1 and CDR2 from the germline V gene are SNHLY and FYNNEI. The CDR3 here is CASQTGLGETQYF. DNA of the CDR3: TGTGCCAGCCAAACAGGGCTGGGGGAGACCCAGTACTTC.

The chain carries TRBV6-6 and TRBJ1-1, with 9 bases that match TRBD1. Germline CDR1 and CDR2: MNHNY and SVGAGI (reference sequence). The CDR3 is 15 residues long. Germline trimming cut 7 bases from V and 3 bases from J; bases unmatched to any gene: 9. The CDR3 loop is CASTPGQGSDTEAFF. The CDR3 DNA follows: TGTGCCAGCACCCCGGGACAGGGCTCAGACACTGAAGCTTTCTTT.

V is TRBV14 and J is TRBJ2-7; D unclear. The CDR3 is 11 residues long. Trimming left V 4 bases short and J 3 bases short, with 4 bases between. Germline CDR1 reads SGHDN; CDR2 reads FVKESK. DNA for the CDR3: TGTGCCAGCAGCCGACTCTACGAGCAGTACTTC. As protein: CASSRLYEQYF.

The chain employs TRBV5-1 and TRBJ1-1; TRBD1 matches 10 bases. Germline V lookup: CDR1 SGHRS, CDR2 YFSETQ. The CDR3 spans 17 residues. The junction had 9 bases not matched to a gene; V was cut back by 4 bases and J by 0 bases. The CDR3 DNA reads as TGCGCCAGCAGCATGACAGGGGGCGCGTCAATGAACACTGAAGCTTTCTTT. It translates to CASSMTGGASMNTEAFF.

This clone was seen a handful of times. This rearrangement joins TRBV6-5 to TRBJ1-6; no clear D. Trimming shortened V by 4 bases and J by 0 bases, and 4 bases separated the two germline ends. The germline CDR1 and CDR2 sequences are MNHEY and SVGAGI. This CDR3 is 14 amino acids long. Here the CDR3 reads CASSSSSYNSPLHF. The CDR3 DNA is TGTGCCAGCAGTTCTAGCTCCTATAATTCACCCCTCCACTTT.

The V gene is TRBV28, the J gene TRBJ1-1; TRBD1 might be the D (6 bases). The V end lost 6 bases, the J end lost 1 base, and 9 bases lay between the germline ends. In germline, CDR1 is MDHEN, CDR2 SYDVKM. CDR3 length: 13 residues. The CDR3 region is CASSQTGNTEAFF. CDR3 nucleotide sequence: TGTGCCAGCAGCCAGACAGGGAACACTGAAGCTTTCTTT.

The chain employs TRBV6-1 and TRBJ1-2; the D is unclear. The germline CDR1 and CDR2 sequences are MNHNS and SASEGT. Trimming cost V 0 bases and J 2 bases, with 10 bases left between them. The CDR3 is 15 residues long. The CDR3 DNA reads TGTGCCAGCAGTGAAGCTTCCCCCGGGAACTATGGCTACACCTTC. Residues: CASSEASPGNYGYTF.